The 28 T cell receptor beta chains reported below all come from one sample, sequenced in a study of blood T cell repertoires in COVID-19. Generated by immunoSEQ multiplex PCR, the TCRdb table keeps only in-frame clones and is missing some. The data show approximately 120,000 clones, around 83% seen once. The material sequenced was PBMCs or T cells enriched from blood (not recorded which). The receptors here all came from a man aged 25 to 45 who had recovered from COVID-19.

This rearrangement joins TRBV6-5 to TRBJ2-7, with 7 bases fitting TRBD1. The germline V gene has CDR1 MNHEY and CDR2 SVGAGI. The junction had 2 bases not matched to a gene; V was cut back by 5 bases and J by 1 base. The CDR3 is 13 amino acids. The CDR3 DNA reads TGTGCCAGCAGTAAGGGACAGTCCTACGAGCAGTACTTC. Encoded protein: CASSKGQSYEQYF.

This rearrangement joins TRBV5-1 to TRBJ1-3, with 11 bases aligning to TRBD1. This CDR3 has 17 amino acids. The V and J ends lost 1 base and 4 bases, in that order; junction bases with no gene match: 7. Germline lookup yields CDR1 SGHRS and CDR2 YFSETQ. The CDR3 loop is CASSLTGQGARGNTIYF. CDR3 DNA: TGCGCCAGCAGCTTGACAGGACAGGGGGCAAGAGGAAACACCATATATTTT.

This sequence joins TRBV2 and TRBJ2-7; D is perhaps TRBD2 (6 bases). CDR1 SNHLY and CDR2 FYNNEI come from the germline V gene. V gave up 8 bases and J gave up 0 bases, with 11 bases separating them. The CDR3 covers 13 residues. This CDR3 reads CASAPSVSYEQYF. The CDR3 nucleotides read TGTGCCAGCGCTCCTAGCGTCTCCTACGAGCAGTACTTC. The full variable domain, its missing parts supplied by reference TRBV2 and TRBJ2-7, is EPEVTQTPSHQVTQMGQEVILRCVPISNHLYFYWYRQILGQKVEFLVSFYNNEISEKSEIFDDQFSVERPDGSNFTLKIRSTKLEDSAMYFCASAPSVSYEQYFGPGTRLTVT.

CDR3 in DNA: TGTGCCACCAGCACAGGGGACTACAATGAGCAGTTCTTC. As protein: CATSTGDYNEQFF. The V call is TRBV24-1, the J call TRBJ2-1, with 7 bases fitting TRBD1. Looked up from germline, CDR1 is KGHDR and CDR2 is SFDVKD. The CDR3 loop spans 13 amino acids. V was clipped by 7 bases and J by 3 bases; unmatched bases: 2.

This CDR3 is CASSFRMTSGGWNIQYF. DNA of the CDR3: TGTGCCAGCAGCTTCCGAATGACTAGCGGGGGTTGGAACATTCAGTACTTC. The chain has TRBV5-6 and TRBJ2-4, with TRBD2 identical over 12 bases. V dropped 2 bases and J dropped 7; count of bases not matched to a gene: 10. This CDR3 is built from 17 residues. Germline CDR1 SGHDT, CDR2 YYEEEE.

This clone has just one count. The V call is TRBV7-9, the J call TRBJ2-1; D is undetermined. V was cut by 10 bases and J by 6 bases, with 16 bases left in between. The CDR3 sequence is 13 residues long. Germline values: CDR1 SEHNR, CDR2 FQNEAQ (reference sequence). In DNA form, the CDR3 reads TGTGCCATCCGGCCAGGTTTTTCCAATGAGCAGTTCTTC. It codes for CAIRPGFSNEQFF.

The chain has TRBV2 and TRBJ1-2, with a tentative D call TRBD1 (6 bases). V was clipped by 5 bases and J by 4 bases, with 11 bases between them. This CDR3 comprises 13 residues. Germline loops: CDR1 SNHLY, CDR2 FYNNEI. The CDR3 region has the DNA TGTGCCAGCAGTCAGGACAGACCCTATGGCTACACCTTC. Its translation: CASSQDRPYGYTF.

The chain combines TRBV30 with TRBJ1-1; 7 positions match TRBD1. The CDR3 has 13 residues. Germline values: CDR1 GTSNPN, CDR2 SVGIG (reference sequence). V shed 2 bases, J shed 5 bases, and the junction held 5 bases outside the gene matches. CDR3 residues: CAWSPQGRTEAFF. In DNA form, the CDR3 reads TGTGCCTGGAGTCCACAGGGGAGGACTGAAGCTTTCTTT.

This clone has only one observation. This chain joins TRBV11-2 and TRBJ2-3; D may be TRBD2 (5 bases). The V gene lost 4 bases and the J gene lost 3 bases, with 11 bases spanning the gap. Germline-derived CDR1 and CDR2 are SGHAT and FQNNGV. The CDR3 has 14 residues. CDR3 loop: CASSSTGMTDTQYF. CDR3 DNA sequence: TGTGCCAGCAGCTCCACGGGGATGACAGATACGCAGTATTTT.

The chain carries TRBV14 and TRBJ1-3; the D is unclear. The CDR3 totals 15 residues. In germline, CDR1 is SGHDN, CDR2 FVKESK. With 4 bases removed from V and 3 bases from J, the gap between germline ends came to 13 bases. For the CDR3, the DNA is TGTGCCAGCAGCCCCCGCCAAGACTTTGGAAACACCATATATTTT. Translating gives CASSPRQDFGNTIYF.

The chain joins TRBV18 to TRBJ2-2; 7 bases map to TRBD1. V gave up 6 bases and J gave up 4 bases; unmatched junction bases: 5. CDR3 size: 14 residues. Germline V CDR1 and CDR2: KGHSH, LQKENI. CDR3 sequence (DNA): TGTGCCAGCTCGGGGACAGACGTCACCGGGGAGCTGTTTTTT. This gives the protein CASSGTDVTGELFF.

The V call is TRBV29-1, the J call TRBJ2-7, with 7 positions matching TRBD2. CDR3 length: 16 residues. Unmatched junction bases numbered 22, after V lost 5 bases and J lost 9 bases. The germline gives CDR1 SQVTM, CDR2 ANQGSEA. The CDR3 sequence is CSVRGEEGGNLRGQYF. The DNA for the CDR3 is TGCAGCGTTCGGGGGGAGGAGGGCGGGAACCTACGAGGGCAGTACTTC.

The V call is TRBV5-1, the J call TRBJ1-2; 10 nucleotides match TRBD1. Germline CDR1 and CDR2: SGHRS and YFSETQ. Losses at the gene ends were 0 bases for V and 4 bases for J; bases not matched to a gene: 6. This CDR3 has 16 residues. DNA of the CDR3: TGCGCCAGCAGCTTGGAGGGACAGGGGATAGGCTATGGCTACACCTTC. This codes for CASSLEGQGIGYGYTF.

The chain carries TRBV28 and TRBJ1-4, with 9 bases identical to TRBD1. Trimming cost V 8 bases and J 5 bases; bases outside gene matches: 3. This CDR3 comprises 13 residues. Germline V CDR1 and CDR2: MDHEN, SYDVKM. In nucleotides, the CDR3 is TGTGCCAGCCTCGGGACAGGGAATGAAAAACTGTTTTTT. This codes for CASLGTGNEKLFF.

The chain is built from TRBV4-1 and TRBJ2-7; 10 positions match TRBD1. Germline V gene sequence: CDR1 MGHRA, CDR2 YSYEKL. This CDR3 region has 17 residues. V shed 1 base and J 2 bases; nucleotides not matched to a gene: 8. The DNA of the CDR3 is TGCGCCAGCAGCCAAGTTAACCGGGACAGGGGTACCTACGAGCAGTACTTC. It encodes CASSQVNRDRGTYEQYF.

This clone was counted a few times. The CDR3 sequence is CATSIFSGELFF. For the CDR3, the DNA is TGTGCCACCAGCATATTTTCCGGGGAGCTGTTTTTT. V and J are TRBV15 and TRBJ2-2; no clear D. Germline lookup yields CDR1 LNHNV and CDR2 YYDKDF (reference sequence). The CDR3 length is 12 residues. Trimming left V 4 bases short and J 6 bases short, with 6 bases between.

The CDR3 loop is CASSPTGVANEKLFF. The CDR3 nucleotides read TGTGCCAGCAGTCCTACAGGGGTCGCTAATGAAAAACTGTTTTTT. The gene calls are TRBV27 and TRBJ1-4; 7 bases map to TRBD1. V dropped 5 bases and J dropped 3; count of bases not matched to a gene: 6. The CDR3 is made up of 15 amino acids. Germline CDR1 and CDR2: MNHEY and SMNVEV (reference sequence).

The genes are TRBV19 and TRBJ2-3; D is perhaps TRBD1 (5 bases). This CDR3 contains 14 residues. The ends were cut back, 3 bases at V and 3 bases at J, with 10 bases in the middle. Germline V gives CDR1 LNHDA, CDR2 SQIVND (reference sequence). Here the CDR3 reads CASSIARATDTQYF. The CDR3 DNA is TGTGCCAGTAGTATCGCCAGGGCAACAGATACGCAGTATTTT. Based on the CDR3 plus reference TRBV19 and TRBJ2-3, the full variable domain is DGGITQSPKYLFRKEGQNVTLSCEQNLNHDAMYWYRQDPGQGLRLIYYSQIVNDFQKGDIAEGYSVSREKKESFPLTVTSAQKNPTAFYLCASSIARATDTQYFGPGTRLTVL.

The chain recombines TRBV20-1 with TRBJ1-1; tentatively, D is TRBD1 (5 bases). Germline V gives CDR1 DFQATT, CDR2 SNEGSKA (reference sequence). V was pared by 3 bases and J by 5 bases, with 13 bases between. The CDR3 consists of 13 residues. The CDR3 DNA is TGCAGTGCTAGTCCCAGGGCGGAGACTGAAGCTTTCTTT. Translated, it gives CSASPRAETEAFF.

The rearrangement joins TRBV6-6 to TRBJ1-6, with D possibly matching TRBD1 (6 bases). Germline V gives CDR1 MNHNY, CDR2 SVGAGI (reference sequence). The CDR3 contains 14 residues. The V end lost 6 bases, the J end lost 5 bases, and 11 bases lay between the germline ends. Here the CDR3 reads CASSKGQDNSPLHF. Here the CDR3 DNA reads TGTGCCAGCAGCAAGGGACAAGATAATTCACCCCTCCACTTT.

The gene calls are TRBV4-2 and TRBJ1-3; TRBD1 is a possible D gene (6 bases). Germline CDR1 is LGHNA and CDR2 is YNFKEQ. The CDR3 is made up of 16 amino acids. The V and J ends lost 0 bases and 2 bases respectively, with 11 bases between them. The chain's CDR3 is CASSQEAGTTGNTIYF. CDR3 DNA sequence: TGTGCCAGCAGCCAAGAGGCAGGGACAACTGGAAACACCATATATTTT.

This clone was seen a few times. V gene TRBV11-2 combines with J gene TRBJ1-4; weak D call: TRBD1 (5 bases). The CDR3 spans 16 residues. Germline-derived CDR1 and CDR2 are SGHAT and FQNNGV. Trimming left V 4 bases short and J 5 bases short, with 17 bases between. CDR3 DNA sequence: TGTGCCAGCAGCTCCCGGGGGACGGGTGAAAATGAAAAACTGTTTTTT. Translating gives CASSSRGTGENEKLFF.

The chain joins TRBV12-3 or TRBV12-4 to TRBJ2-5; D perhaps matches TRBD2 (7 bases). V was shortened by 8 bases and J by 5 bases, with 15 bases between the two germline ends. The CDR3 covers 13 residues. CDR3 coding DNA: TGTGCCAGCTGGCCGGGGGGCGGGGAGACCCAGTACTTC. Amino acid sequence: CASWPGGGETQYF.

The genes are TRBV19 and TRBJ1-1; tentatively, D is TRBD1 (6 bases). The V end was cut by 5 bases, the J end by 5 bases, with 9 bases between. The CDR3 length is 12 residues. CDR1 and CDR2 (germline): LNHDA, SQIVND (reference sequence). The CDR3 coding sequence is TGTGCCAGTAGTCCTACAGGGACTGAAGCTTTCTTT. Translation gives CASSPTGTEAFF.

The rearrangement links TRBV5-1 to TRBJ1-5, with D tentatively TRBD1 (5 bases). Germline lookup yields CDR1 SGHRS and CDR2 YFSETQ. The V and J ends lost 4 bases and 4 bases respectively, with 15 bases between them. This CDR3 spans 15 amino acids. This CDR3 reads CASSPGQGRNQPQHF. Written as DNA, the CDR3 is TGCGCCAGCAGCCCCGGGCAGGGTCGGAATCAGCCCCAGCATTTT.

The V and J genes are TRBV6-5 and TRBJ2-2; maybe TRBD1 (5 bases). The CDR3 is made up of 14 amino acids. Germline V gene data show CDR1 as MNHEY and CDR2 as SVGAGI. V was trimmed by 5 bases and J by 3 bases, leaving 10 bases between them. The CDR3: CASSTQGYTGELFF. CDR3 sequence (DNA): TGTGCCAGCAGTACTCAGGGTTACACCGGGGAGCTGTTTTTT.

V is TRBV9 and J is TRBJ2-5, with D perhaps matching TRBD1 (5 bases). CDR1 is SGDLS and CDR2 is YYNGEE in the germline V gene. This CDR3 has 14 amino acids. V was clipped by 0 bases and J by 3 bases, with 9 bases between them. DNA of the CDR3: TGTGCCAGCAGCGTAGGGGGCTTAAAAGAGACCCAGTACTTC. Amino acids: CASSVGGLKETQYF.

This clone has only one observation. The chain links TRBV12-3 or TRBV12-4 to TRBJ1-4; D possibly corresponds to TRBD1 (6 bases). V gave up 1 base and J gave up 14 bases, with 14 bases separating them. The CDR3 runs to 13 residues. The CDR3 is CASSLGTDRNLFF. The CDR3 DNA reads as TGTGCCAGCAGTTTAGGGACAGACAGGAATCTGTTTTTT.